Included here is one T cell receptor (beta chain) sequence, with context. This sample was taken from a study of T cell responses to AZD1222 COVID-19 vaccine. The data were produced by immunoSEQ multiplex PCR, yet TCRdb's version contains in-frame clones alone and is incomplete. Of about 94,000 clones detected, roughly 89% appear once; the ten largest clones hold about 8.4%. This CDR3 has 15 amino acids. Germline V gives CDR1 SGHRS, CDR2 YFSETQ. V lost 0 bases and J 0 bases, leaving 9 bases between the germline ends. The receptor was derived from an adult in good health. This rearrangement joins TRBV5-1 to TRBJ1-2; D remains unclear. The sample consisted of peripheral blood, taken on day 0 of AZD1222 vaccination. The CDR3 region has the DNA TGCGCCAGCAGCTTGGCGGCCAGTTCTAACTATGGCTACACCTTC. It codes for CASSLAASSNYGYTF.